Given below is one T cell receptor (beta chain) in context. Other DNA sequences from this sample encode an identical CDR3 as well. This sample was taken from a study of blood T cell repertoires in COVID-19. At the level of the study: Some COVID-19 samples were acute and others convalescent; all came from the United States, Italy and Spain. T cells, B-cell-depleted T cells, or PBMCs provided the cDNA or gDNA that served as material.

CDR1 SGHRS and CDR2 YFSETQ come from the germline V gene. V gave up 5 bases and J gave up 2 bases, with 11 bases separating them. CDR3 length: 13 amino acids. The Seattle site enrolled patients during active infection and followed them longitudinally. Profiled with immunoSEQ multiplex PCR; TCRdb holds only in-frame clones, not every one. The table has 70,000 or so clones, approximately 73% seen once. The sequencing input was peripheral blood. This TCR was recovered from a man aged 55 to 69 with COVID-19, enrolled during active disease. The V gene is TRBV5-1, the J gene TRBJ2-7; TRBD1 is a possible D gene (6 bases). As DNA, the CDR3 is TGCGCCAGCAGTCCCCAGGGGACCTACGAGCAGTACTTC. It translates to CASSPQGTYEQYF.